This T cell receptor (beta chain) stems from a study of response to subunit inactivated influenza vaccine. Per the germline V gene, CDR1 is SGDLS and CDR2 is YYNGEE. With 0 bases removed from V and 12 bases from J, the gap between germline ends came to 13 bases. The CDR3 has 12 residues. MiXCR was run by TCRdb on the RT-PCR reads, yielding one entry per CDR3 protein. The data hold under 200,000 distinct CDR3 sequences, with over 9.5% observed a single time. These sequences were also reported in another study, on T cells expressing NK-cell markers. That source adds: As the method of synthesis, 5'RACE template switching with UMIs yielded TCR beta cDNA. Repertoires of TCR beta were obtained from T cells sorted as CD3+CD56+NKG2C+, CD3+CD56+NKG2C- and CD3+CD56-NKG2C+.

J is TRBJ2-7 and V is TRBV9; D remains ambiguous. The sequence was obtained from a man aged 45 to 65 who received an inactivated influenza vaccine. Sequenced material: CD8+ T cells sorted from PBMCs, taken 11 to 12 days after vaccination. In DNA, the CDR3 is TGTGCCAGCAGCGTAGATGGGTCCTTACTGTACTTC. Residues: CASSVDGSLLYF.